This TCR beta chain appears in the sequencing data of a study of T-cell reconstitution after alpha-beta-depleted transplantation in children. Study-wide results and caveats: The authors attributed T-cell counts and diversity one year after transplant mostly to newly produced T cells.

Worth noting for this clonotype: Its cognate antigen is unknown.

Preparation of the TCRbeta library used unique molecular identifiers. TCRdb re-called the PCR reads through MiXCR, storing one row per CDR3 protein. The sample contains about 980,000 distinct CDR3 sequences, roughly 29% of which appear only once. This receptor was identified in a boy in the first two years of life who had a stem cell transplant for SCID, so the T cells may come from the graft donor. The specimen was PBMCs, mostly from graft donor cells, collected 360 days after TCRalphabeta/CD19-depleted stem cell transplant.

The CDR3 sequence: CASSRGQGGNTEAFF. The CDR3 region has the DNA TGTGCCAGCTCCCGCGGACAGGGAGGGAACACTGAAGCTTTCTTT. V gene TRBV18 combines with J gene TRBJ1-1; 8 bases are shared with TRBD1. There are 15 residues in the CDR3. Germline values: CDR1 KGHSH, CDR2 LQKENI. Trimming cost V 6 bases and J 1 base; bases outside gene matches: 7.